These 21 T cell receptor beta chains were all obtained from the same sample, sequenced in a study of neoadjuvant anti-PD-1 for oral cavity cancer. Using immunoSEQ multiplex PCR, the repertoire was profiled, and TCRdb retains in-frame clones only, with some absent. This sample has roughly 68,000 clones, with 80% to 90% found just once. Described time point: after neoadjuvant nivolumab, at surgical resection. The sequencing here drew on PBMCs, taken after nivolumab (anti-PD-1) treatment. The receptor source for this set is a person aged 35-79 years with oral cavity squamous cell carcinoma.

The chain couples TRBV27 to TRBJ1-3, with D possibly being TRBD1 (5 bases). This CDR3 contains 16 residues. The germline CDR1 and CDR2 sequences are MNHEY and SMNVEV (reference sequence). The V end lost 10 bases, the J end lost 0 bases, and 19 bases lay between the germline ends. CDR3 sequence (DNA): TGTGCCACCGAGGGGCGGCGGAGGACCTCTGGAAACACCATATATTTT. Protein sequence: CATEGRRRTSGNTIYF.

This clone was observed once. The rearrangement links TRBV7-6 to TRBJ2-7; D might be TRBD1 (6 bases). From germline, CDR1 is SGHVS and CDR2 FNYEAQ. Trimming left V 4 bases short and J 2 bases short, with 15 bases between. This CDR3 spans 15 amino acids. This CDR3 reads CASSSPLRGTYEQYF. For the CDR3, the DNA is TGTGCCAGCAGCTCCCCGCTCAGGGGTACCTACGAGCAGTACTTC.

The rearrangement links TRBV4-1 to TRBJ1-1; no firm D call. The CDR3 runs to 15 residues. V was clipped by 1 base and J by 1 base, with 10 bases between them. In germline, CDR1 is MGHRA, CDR2 YSYEKL. The CDR3 DNA reads TGCGCCAGCAGCCAAGTCTTCAAAACGAACACTGAAGCTTTCTTT. Protein sequence: CASSQVFKTNTEAFF.

The V gene is TRBV5-1, the J gene TRBJ1-6; 7 bases are a match to TRBD1. Germline CDR1 reads SGHRS; CDR2 reads YFSETQ. The CDR3 is 17 residues long. V trimming: 5 bases; J trimming: 0 bases; junction bases outside the gene matches: 8. The CDR3 DNA reads TGCGCCAGCAGTTCGACAGGGACAAGCTCCTATAATTCACCCCTCCACTTT. Translated, it gives CASSSTGTSSYNSPLHF.

The chain is built from TRBV7-8 and TRBJ2-2, with D perhaps matching TRBD2 (5 bases). Trimming took off 5 bases at V and 7 bases at J, with 8 bases between the two ends. The CDR3 has 12 amino acids. Germline V gene sequence: CDR1 SGHVS, CDR2 FQNEAQ. The CDR3 coding sequence is TGTGCCAGCAGCCGTCGGGACGGGGAGCTGTTTTTT. Encoded protein: CASSRRDGELFF.

The rearrangement links TRBV10-1 to TRBJ1-1, with D tentatively TRBD1 (6 bases). Germline CDR1 and CDR2: WNHNN and SYGVQD (reference sequence). Trimming shortened V by 6 bases and J by 9 bases, and 20 bases separated the two germline ends. The CDR3 is 14 residues long. The CDR3 here is CASSRDTLPGKAFF. The DNA of the CDR3 is TGCGCCAGCAGCCGGGACACGCTCCCAGGGAAAGCTTTCTTT.

The chain carries TRBV9 and TRBJ1-3; no clear D. Germline CDR1 is SGDLS and CDR2 is YYNGEE. Trimming pared 0 bases from V and 0 bases from J, leaving 16 bases between. The CDR3 has 18 residues. The CDR3: CASSVEVARRNSGNTIYF. The CDR3 nucleotides are TGTGCCAGCAGCGTAGAGGTGGCACGCCGGAACTCTGGAAACACCATATATTTT.

V is TRBV7-7 and J is TRBJ2-1; TRBD2 matches at 8 bases. The CDR3 sequence is 15 residues long. Germline CDR1 is SSHAT and CDR2 is FNYEAQ (reference sequence). Losses at the gene ends were 1 base for V and 6 bases for J; bases not matched to a gene: 5. CDR3 residues: CASSLGAGVGNEQFF. In DNA form, the CDR3 reads TGTGCCAGCAGCTTAGGAGCGGGAGTAGGCAATGAGCAGTTCTTC.

This chain links TRBV28 with TRBJ2-7; 7 bases map to TRBD1. Trimming removed 4 bases from V and 0 bases from J; junction bases left unmatched: 9. The CDR3 has 16 residues. The germline gives CDR1 MDHEN, CDR2 SYDVKM. CDR3 loop: CASSWAGGISSYEQYF. CDR3 DNA sequence: TGTGCCAGCAGTTGGGCAGGGGGAATAAGCTCCTACGAGCAGTACTTC.

The CDR3, as DNA: TGCGCCAGCAGCTGGAAGGGGACTAGCGGGGGTGAGACCCAGTACTTC. Amino acid sequence: CASSWKGTSGGETQYF. V usage is TRBV5-1 and J usage is TRBJ2-5; 14 nucleotides match TRBD2. The CDR3 runs to 16 residues. Germline trimming cut 3 bases from V and 5 bases from J; bases unmatched to any gene: 6. The germline CDR1 and CDR2 sequences are SGHRS and YFSETQ.

The chain joins TRBV5-1 to TRBJ1-2; no clear D. Deletions cut 0 bases from V and 0 bases from J, with 9 bases between. CDR1 is SGHRS and CDR2 is YFSETQ in the germline V gene. There are 15 residues in the CDR3. CDR3 in DNA: TGCGCCAGCAGCTTGGAGGCCCGATCTAACTATGGCTACACCTTC. Translated, it gives CASSLEARSNYGYTF.

CDR3 amino acids: CASSLALNEKLFF. The DNA of the CDR3 is TGTGCCAGCAGCTTGGCTCTTAATGAAAAACTGTTTTTT. This chain uses TRBV5-6 with TRBJ1-4, with D unresolved. Trimming removed 0 bases at V and 4 bases at J, with 4 bases between. In germline, CDR1 is SGHDT, CDR2 YYEEEE. There are 13 residues in the CDR3.

This sequence joins TRBV28 and TRBJ2-7, with D perhaps TRBD1 (6 bases). The germline V gene encodes CDR1 MDHEN and CDR2 SYDVKM. The CDR3 spans 15 residues. V was shortened by 6 bases and J by 0 bases, with 15 bases between the two germline ends. The DNA of the CDR3 is TGTGCCAGCAGACAAACAGGGCAGGGCTCCTACGAGCAGTACTTC. It is translated as CASRQTGQGSYEQYF.

The V gene is TRBV28, the J gene TRBJ1-5; a weak D match, TRBD1 (6 bases). The CDR3 runs to 14 residues. CDR1 and CDR2 (germline): MDHEN, SYDVKM. V dropped 3 bases and J dropped 3 bases, with 9 bases sitting between them. The CDR3 nucleotides read TGTGCCAGCAGTTTCGACAGGATCAATCAGCCCCAGCATTTT. It codes for CASSFDRINQPQHF.

The chain employs TRBV30 and TRBJ1-2; D unclear. Trimming pared 3 bases from V and 7 bases from J, leaving 18 bases between. The CDR3 runs to 14 residues. The germline gives CDR1 GTSNPN, CDR2 SVGIG (reference sequence). The CDR3 DNA follows: TGTGCCTGGAGAAGGTGGGGAAGCGGTAGTGGCTACACCTTC. This translates into CAWRRWGSGSGYTF.

This chain joins TRBV4-1 and TRBJ2-5, with D unresolved. V was pared by 2 bases and J by 5 bases, with 9 bases between. This CDR3 spans 13 amino acids. Germline V lookup: CDR1 MGHRA, CDR2 YSYEKL. The DNA of the CDR3 is TGCGCCAGCAGCCAAACCAAGCGTGAGACCCAGTACTTC. It translates to CASSQTKRETQYF.

The chain combines TRBV7-9 with TRBJ2-7, with 7 bases aligning to TRBD1. The V gene's germline CDR1 is SEHNR and CDR2 FQNEAQ (reference sequence). The CDR3 consists of 16 residues. J gave up 2 bases and V 3 bases, and 10 bases lay outside the gene matches. CDR3 nucleotide sequence: TGTGCCAGCAGCTTGGAGGAGACAGGGAATACCTACGAGCAGTACTTC. As protein: CASSLEETGNTYEQYF.

This clone has only one observation. The chain links TRBV27 to TRBJ2-2; 8 nucleotides match TRBD2. This CDR3 has 16 amino acids. Germline assignment: CDR1 MNHEY and CDR2 SMNVEV (reference sequence). V shed 3 bases and J 4 bases; nucleotides not matched to a gene: 7. The CDR3 region has the DNA TGTGCCAGCAGTTTCTCTGGGACTAGGGGCACCGGGGAGCTGTTTTTT. Its translation: CASSFSGTRGTGELFF.

The chain carries TRBV5-1 and TRBJ2-6, with 8 bases matching TRBD2. V lost 3 bases, J lost 0 bases, and 8 bases stayed unmatched. The germline CDR1 and CDR2 sequences are SGHRS and YFSETQ. This CDR3 is 18 amino acids long. The CDR3 nucleotides read TGCGCCAGCAGCTGGATACAGAGCGGGGGCTCTGGGGCCAACGTCCTGACTTTC. Encoded protein: CASSWIQSGGSGANVLTF.

The chain recombines TRBV7-2 with TRBJ2-1; D is possibly TRBD1 or TRBD2 (5 bases each). This CDR3 has 13 amino acids. CDR1 and CDR2 (germline): SGHTA, FQGNSA. V lost 4 bases to trimming and J lost 5 bases, with 9 bases between them. The CDR3 is CASSWMGDNEQFF. CDR3 nucleotides: TGTGCCAGCAGCTGGATGGGGGACAATGAGCAGTTCTTC.

The rearrangement joins TRBV25-1 to TRBJ1-3; 9 nucleotides align to TRBD1. The V gene end was trimmed by 8 bases and the J gene end by 4 bases; junction bases not matched to a gene: 6. CDR3 size: 14 residues. The germline gives CDR1 MGHDK, CDR2 SYGVNS. CDR3 loop: CASGGDRDGNTIYF. CDR3 nucleotides: TGTGCCAGCGGGGGGGACAGGGACGGAAACACCATATATTTT.